The rows below give T cell receptor beta chains drawn from one sample of a study of blood T cell repertoires in COVID-19. Measured with immunoSEQ multiplex PCR; TCRdb has only the in-frame clones, and not every one. This sample has around 310,000 clones, with 70% to 90% found just once. Source material: PBMCs or T cells enriched from blood (not recorded which). These receptors all stem from a woman between 40 and 55 years old who had recovered from COVID-19. CDR3s include the opening cysteine and the closing phenylalanine or tryptophan. The order of the fields is J gene, V gene, clone size, D gene, CDR3 protein, CDR3 DNA. A D gene is named only where the DNA matches it firmly. For some rows the clone size is stated as once, few or many, or as a class when expanded; others skip it.

j_gene: TRBJ1-5; v_gene: TRBV28; abundance: .; d_gene: .; CDR3aa: CASTWGVDQPQHF; CDR3nt: TGTGCCAGCACCTGGGGGGTTGACCAGCCCCAGCATTTT
j_gene: TRBJ1-3; v_gene: TRBV9; abundance: .; d_gene: .; CDR3aa: CASSVRGGNSGNTIYF; CDR3nt: TGTGCCAGCAGCGTAAGGGGCGGCAACTCTGGAAACACCATATATTTT
j_gene: TRBJ1-1; v_gene: TRBV11-1; abundance: .; d_gene: .; CDR3aa: CASSLNGQMNTEAFF; CDR3nt: TGTGCCAGCAGCTTAAACGGACAGATGAACACTGAAGCTTTCTTT
j_gene: TRBJ2-1; v_gene: TRBV24-1; abundance: .; d_gene: .; CDR3aa: CATRGVDRDEQFF; CDR3nt: TGTGCCACCAGGGGAGTAGACCGGGATGAGCAGTTCTTC
j_gene: TRBJ2-7; v_gene: TRBV6-2/TRBV6-3; abundance: few; d_gene: TRBD1; CDR3aa: CASSYSRTGGWYEQYF; CDR3nt: TGTGCCAGCAGTTACTCAAGGACAGGAGGCTGGTACGAGCAGTACTTC
j_gene: TRBJ1-2; v_gene: TRBV28; abundance: .; d_gene: .; CDR3aa: CATTPGGVTNYGYTF; CDR3nt: TGTGCCACCACTCCGGGGGGTGTCACTAACTATGGCTACACCTTC
j_gene: TRBJ2-2; v_gene: TRBV5-6; abundance: .; d_gene: .; CDR3aa: CASKLGRGAGELFF; CDR3nt: TGTGCCAGCAAACTGGGGCGGGGAGCCGGGGAGCTGTTTTTT
j_gene: TRBJ2-2; v_gene: TRBV19; abundance: .; d_gene: .; CDR3aa: CASNGQNTGELFF; CDR3nt: TGTGCCAGTAACGGACAGAACACCGGGGAGCTGTTTTTT
j_gene: TRBJ2-7; v_gene: TRBV5-4; abundance: .; d_gene: .; CDR3aa: CASSSPGHFSYEQYF; CDR3nt: TGTGCCAGCAGCTCCCCCGGACACTTCTCCTACGAGCAGTACTTC
j_gene: TRBJ2-2; v_gene: TRBV11-3; abundance: .; d_gene: .; CDR3aa: CASSRRAGIATGELFF; CDR3nt: TGTGCCAGCAGCCGTCGCGCGGGAATCGCAACCGGGGAGCTGTTTTTT
j_gene: TRBJ2-2; v_gene: TRBV28; abundance: .; d_gene: .; CDR3aa: CASSLRFRELFF; CDR3nt: TGTGCCAGCAGTTTACGGTTCCGGGAGCTGTTTTTT
j_gene: TRBJ2-5; v_gene: TRBV5-5; abundance: .; d_gene: .; CDR3aa: CASSGWKTQQETQYF; CDR3nt: TGTGCCAGCAGCGGATGGAAGACACAACAAGAGACCCAGTACTTC
j_gene: TRBJ2-7; v_gene: TRBV28; abundance: once; d_gene: .; CDR3aa: CASSLSRATYEQYF; CDR3nt: TGTGCCAGCAGTTTAAGCAGGGCCACCTACGAGCAGTACTTC
j_gene: TRBJ1-2; v_gene: TRBV28; abundance: .; d_gene: .; CDR3aa: CASSFTGSYGYTF; CDR3nt: TGTGCCAGCAGTTTTACAGGGAGTTATGGCTACACCTTC
j_gene: TRBJ1-4; v_gene: TRBV19; abundance: .; d_gene: .; CDR3aa: CASSIGGGQGEKLFF; CDR3nt: TGTGCCAGTAGTATAGGTGGAGGGCAGGGTGAAAAACTGTTTTTT
j_gene: TRBJ2-1; v_gene: TRBV18; abundance: .; d_gene: TRBD2; CDR3aa: CASSLEAGGLDEQFF; CDR3nt: TGTGCCAGCTCACTGGAGGCGGGGGGGCTCGATGAGCAGTTCTTC
j_gene: TRBJ1-4; v_gene: TRBV19; abundance: .; d_gene: .; CDR3aa: CASSISGTGNEKLFF; CDR3nt: TGTGCCAGTAGTATTTCCGGAACGGGGAATGAAAAACTGTTTTTT
j_gene: TRBJ1-4; v_gene: TRBV7-7; abundance: .; d_gene: TRBD1; CDR3aa: CASSPDPDRGREKLFF; CDR3nt: TGTGCTAGCAGCCCTGACCCGGACAGGGGGCGTGAAAAACTGTTTTTT
j_gene: TRBJ1-4; v_gene: TRBV7-9; abundance: .; d_gene: TRBD1; CDR3aa: CASRSGTANEKLFF; CDR3nt: TGTGCCAGCAGATCCGGGACAGCAAATGAAAAACTGTTTTTT
j_gene: TRBJ2-3; v_gene: TRBV2; abundance: once; d_gene: TRBD2; CDR3aa: CASSGDGSSGRGDTQYF; CDR3nt: TGTGCCAGCAGTGGGGACGGTTCTAGCGGGAGAGGGGATACGCAGTATTTT